The 20 T cell receptor beta chains presented below share a single source sample, sequenced in a study of blood T cell repertoires in COVID-19. Libraries were prepared by immunoSEQ multiplex PCR; TCRdb keeps only in-frame clonotypes and omits some of them. The table has 220,000 or so clones, around 84% seen once. Sequencing used PBMCs or T cells enriched from blood (not recorded which). Receptor source: a woman aged 40 to 50 who had recovered from COVID-19.

The chain has TRBV18 and TRBJ2-7; D perhaps matches TRBD2 (6 bases). Germline assignment: CDR1 KGHSH and CDR2 LQKENI. The CDR3 sequence is 12 residues long. V was cut by 3 bases and J by 5 bases, with 8 bases left in between. This CDR3 reads CASSPREDEQYF. The CDR3 region has the DNA TGTGCCAGCTCACCGAGGGAGGACGAGCAGTACTTC.

A few counts support this clone. V and J are TRBV11-2 and TRBJ2-2, with D uncertain. Germline CDR1 SGHAT, CDR2 FQNNGV. The length of the CDR3 is 15 residues. Trimming stripped 1 base from V and 5 bases from J, with 11 bases between. This CDR3 reads CASSLVRGSTGELFF. Here the CDR3 DNA reads TGTGCCAGCAGCTTAGTTCGAGGCTCGACCGGGGAGCTGTTTTTT. Looking up the rest from reference TRBV11-2 and TRBJ2-2 gives the full variable domain: EAGVAQSPRYKIIEKRQSVAFWCNPISGHATLYWYQQILGQGPKLLIQFQNNGVVDDSQLPKDRFSAERLKGVDSTLKIQPAKLEDSAVYLCASSLVRGSTGELFFGEGSRLTVL.

V usage is TRBV7-2 and J usage is TRBJ1-2, with 10 positions matching TRBD1. Germline assignment: CDR1 SGHTA and CDR2 FQGNSA. V lost 5 bases and J lost 0; bases outside the gene matches: 3. This CDR3 comprises 15 residues. The CDR3 coding sequence is TGTGCCAGCAGCCCGGGGACAGGGGCTAACTATGGCTACACCTTC. Translating gives CASSPGTGANYGYTF.

In DNA form, the CDR3 reads TGTGCCAGCTCACCACAGGGACAGGGGGACTCACCCCTCCACTTT. It specifies CASSPQGQGDSPLHF. The chain joins TRBV18 to TRBJ1-6; 11 nucleotides align to TRBD1. The germline CDR1 and CDR2 sequences are KGHSH and LQKENI. This CDR3 has 15 residues. V gave up 1 base and J gave up 10 bases; unmatched junction bases: 3.

This clone was seen a handful of times. The V call is TRBV6-5, the J call TRBJ1-1; D perhaps matches TRBD1 (6 bases). CDR3 length: 14 residues. From germline, CDR1 is MNHEY and CDR2 SVGAGI. The V gene lost 4 bases and the J gene lost 1 base, with 10 bases spanning the gap. In DNA form, the CDR3 reads TGTGCCAGCAGTTCTCCGACAGGGAACACTGAAGCTTTCTTT. Its translation is CASSSPTGNTEAFF.

This clone is a singleton in its sample. The chain has TRBV7-8 and TRBJ2-2; TRBD2 agrees at 10 bases. Germline loops: CDR1 SGHVS, CDR2 FQNEAQ. Trimming took 7 bases from V and 5 from J; bases not matched to a gene: 10. CDR3 length: 16 amino acids. Here the CDR3 reads CASILTSGDVTGELFF. The CDR3 nucleotides read TGTGCCAGCATCCTTACTAGCGGGGACGTGACCGGGGAGCTGTTTTTT.

The chain joins TRBV7-9 to TRBJ1-6; no clear D gene. The V gene's germline CDR1 is SEHNR and CDR2 FQNEAQ (reference sequence). V was cut by 3 bases and J by 7 bases, with 7 bases left in between. This CDR3 comprises 13 residues. CDR3 nucleotides: TGTGCCAGCAGCTTCCTCGGGAATTCACCCCTCCACTTT. Its protein is CASSFLGNSPLHF.

The chain is built from TRBV24-1 and TRBJ2-1, with a tentative D call TRBD1 (7 bases). The CDR3 covers 14 residues. V lost 4 bases, J lost 8 bases, and 14 bases lay in between. CDR1 and CDR2 (germline): KGHDR, SFDVKD. In DNA form, the CDR3 reads TGTGCCACCAGTGACAGCCAGGGGGGCGATGAGCAGTTCTTC. Protein: CATSDSQGGDEQFF.

The V and J genes are TRBV5-8 and TRBJ1-5, with TRBD1 matching over 7 bases. The germline V gene encodes CDR1 SGHTS and CDR2 YDEGEE. The CDR3 length is 15 residues. V shed 4 bases, J shed 3 bases, and the junction held 7 bases outside the gene matches. Here the CDR3 reads CASSRQGINNQPQHF. The CDR3 DNA is TGTGCCAGCAGCCGACAGGGAATCAACAATCAGCCCCAGCATTTT.

The sample holds one count of this clone. The V call is TRBV27, the J call TRBJ2-2; D possibly corresponds to TRBD1 (5 bases). The germline V and J ends were trimmed by 5 bases and 3 bases, with 16 bases remaining between them. CDR3 length equals 16 residues. Germline lookup yields CDR1 MNHEY and CDR2 SMNVEV (reference sequence). The CDR3 is CASSKRSGHDTGELFF. As DNA, the CDR3 is TGTGCCAGCAGTAAGAGGTCCGGACATGACACCGGGGAGCTGTTTTTT.

The chain combines TRBV24-1 with TRBJ1-5; the match to TRBD1 covers 7 bases. The J segment lost 4 bases and the V segment lost 7 bases, leaving 9 bases of the junction unmatched. CDR1 and CDR2 (germline): KGHDR, SFDVKD. The CDR3 is 15 residues long. As DNA, the CDR3 is TGTGCCACCAGCCTCTTTAGACAGGGAAATCAGCCCCAGCATTTT. Its translation is CATSLFRQGNQPQHF.

V and J are TRBV28 and TRBJ2-3; maybe TRBD2 (6 bases). Trimming shortened V by 8 bases and J by 4 bases, and 22 bases separated the two germline ends. The CDR3 runs to 16 residues. Germline assignment: CDR1 MDHEN and CDR2 SYDVKM. The CDR3 region has the DNA TGTGCCAGCTCAAGAACGGGACTCCCCCTTGCAGATACGCAGTATTTT. It yields the protein CASSRTGLPLADTQYF.

The rearrangement uses TRBV28 and TRBJ1-5, with D perhaps TRBD1 (6 bases). Germline V lookup: CDR1 MDHEN, CDR2 SYDVKM. The CDR3 extends over 12 amino acids. The ends were cut back, 6 bases at V and 6 bases at J, with 9 bases in the middle. CDR3 bases: TGTGCCAGCAGCCAGGGGAGTCAGCCCCAGCATTTT. Encoded protein: CASSQGSQPQHF. Together with reference TRBV28 and TRBJ1-5, the CDR3 gives the full variable domain: DVKVTQSSRYLVKRTGEKVFLECVQDMDHENMFWYRQDPGLGLRLIYFSYDVKMKEKGDIPEGYSVSREKKERFSLILESASTNQTSMYLCASSQGSQPQHFGDGTRLSIL.

This chain connects TRBV7-2 to TRBJ1-2; TRBD1 agrees at 9 bases. The CDR3 runs to 14 residues. The V and J ends lost 5 bases and 6 bases, in that order; junction bases with no gene match: 7. Germline CDR1 is SGHTA and CDR2 is FQGNSA. CDR3 sequence reads: CASSRLGTGNGYTF. CDR3 in DNA: TGTGCCAGCAGCCGCCTCGGGACAGGGAATGGCTACACCTTC.

Here the CDR3 DNA reads TGTGCCAGCAGTGAAGGAGGACAGGCGCCCTACGAGCAGTACTTC. It is translated as CASSEGGQAPYEQYF. The chain employs TRBV6-1 and TRBJ2-7; 7 nucleotides line up with TRBD1. There are 15 residues in the CDR3. Germline CDR1 and CDR2: MNHNS and SASEGT. V shed 1 base, J shed 2 bases, and the junction held 5 bases outside the gene matches.

This sequence joins TRBV7-2 and TRBJ2-1; TRBD1 might be the D (6 bases). The CDR3 has 15 residues. The V end lost 0 bases, the J end lost 4 bases, and 10 bases lay between the germline ends. Germline CDR1 is SGHTA and CDR2 is FQGNSA. The CDR3 DNA reads as TGTGCCAGCAGCTTAGCCTCAACAGGGTACAATGAGCAGTTCTTC. Translating it yields CASSLASTGYNEQFF.

This clone was counted a single time. The J gene is TRBJ2-5, the V gene TRBV19, with a possible D match to TRBD2 (5 bases). The CDR3 covers 14 residues. V gave up 4 bases and J gave up 4 bases, with 13 bases separating them. CDR1 is LNHDA and CDR2 is SQIVND in the germline V gene (reference sequence). CDR3 in amino acids: CASSTGGPAETQYF. DNA for the CDR3: TGTGCCAGTAGTACCGGAGGCCCCGCAGAGACCCAGTACTTC.

This clone was seen a few times. This chain links TRBV10-2 with TRBJ2-1; TRBD2 aligns across 8 bases. This CDR3 contains 15 residues. The ends lost 6 bases at V and 0 bases at J; junction bases unmatched: 4. Germline lookup yields CDR1 WSHSY and CDR2 SAAADI. The CDR3 sequence: CASRFTSGSYNEQFF. The CDR3 nucleotides read TGCGCCAGCAGATTCACTAGCGGCTCCTACAATGAGCAGTTCTTC.

This clone was seen a single time. The V gene is TRBV18, the J gene TRBJ2-1; D might be TRBD2 (6 bases). The CDR3 has 15 residues. Between the trimmed V and J ends, which lost 3 bases and 1 base, there was a span of 10 bases. CDR1 and CDR2 (germline): KGHSH, LQKENI. The CDR3 spells CASSPVAVSYNEQFF. Written as DNA, the CDR3 is TGTGCCAGCTCACCTGTAGCGGTGTCCTACAATGAGCAGTTCTTC.

The rearrangement uses TRBV3-1 (or the pseudogene TRBV3-2) and TRBJ1-1; TRBD1 agrees at 10 bases. V shed 1 base and J 3 bases; nucleotides not matched to a gene: 2. Germline CDR1 is LGHDT and CDR2 is YNNKEL (reference sequence). The CDR3 loop spans 15 amino acids. CDR3 region: CASSQGDRGYTEAFF. CDR3 DNA sequence: TGTGCCAGCAGCCAAGGGGACAGGGGTTACACTGAAGCTTTCTTT.